This T cell receptor (beta chain) was captured by sequencing in a study of T cell changes during pregnancy in multiple sclerosis. TCRdb's copy holds only in-frame clones and misses some; the assay was immunoSEQ multiplex PCR. Of 85,000 to 100,000 clones listed, approximately 92% are singletons. Trimming cost V 4 bases and J 4 bases, with 17 bases left between them. This CDR3 comprises 15 residues. The V gene's germline CDR1 is SEHNR and CDR2 FQNEAQ (reference sequence). The sequencing used peripheral blood, collected in the first trimester of pregnancy. V and J are TRBV7-9 and TRBJ2-7; D perhaps matches TRBD1 (5 bases). This clonotype was sampled from a female donor with multiple sclerosis, enrolled in a pregnancy study. The CDR3 DNA reads as TGTGCCAGCAGCTCGTTAACAGGACGTGATTACGAGCAGTACTTC. It yields the protein CASSSLTGRDYEQYF.